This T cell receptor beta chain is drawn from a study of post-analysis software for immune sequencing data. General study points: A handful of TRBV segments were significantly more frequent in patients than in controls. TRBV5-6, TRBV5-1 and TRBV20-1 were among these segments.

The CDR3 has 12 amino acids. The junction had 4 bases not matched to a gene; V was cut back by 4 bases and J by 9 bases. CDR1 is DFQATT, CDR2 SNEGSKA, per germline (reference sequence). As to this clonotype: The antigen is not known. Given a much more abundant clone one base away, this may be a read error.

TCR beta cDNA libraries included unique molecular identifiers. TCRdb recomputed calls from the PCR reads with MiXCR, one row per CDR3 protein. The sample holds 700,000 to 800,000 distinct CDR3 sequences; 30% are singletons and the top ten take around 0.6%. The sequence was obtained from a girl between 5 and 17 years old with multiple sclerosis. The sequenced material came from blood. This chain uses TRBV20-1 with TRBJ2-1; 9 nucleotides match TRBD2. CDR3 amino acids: CSATWTSVEQFF. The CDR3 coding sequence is TGCAGTGCTACCTGGACTAGCGTTGAGCAGTTCTTC.